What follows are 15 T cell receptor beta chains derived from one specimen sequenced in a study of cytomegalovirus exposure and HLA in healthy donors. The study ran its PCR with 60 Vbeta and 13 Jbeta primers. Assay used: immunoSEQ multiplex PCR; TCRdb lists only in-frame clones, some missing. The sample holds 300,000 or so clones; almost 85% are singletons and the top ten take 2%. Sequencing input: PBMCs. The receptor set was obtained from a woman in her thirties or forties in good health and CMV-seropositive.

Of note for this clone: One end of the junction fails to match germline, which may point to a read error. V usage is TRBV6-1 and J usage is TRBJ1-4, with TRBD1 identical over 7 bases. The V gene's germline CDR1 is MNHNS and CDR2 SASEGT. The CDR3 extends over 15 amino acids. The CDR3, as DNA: TGTGCCAGCAGTCCACCGGGACAGACTATTGAAAAACTGTTTTTT. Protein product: CASSPPGQTIEKLFF.

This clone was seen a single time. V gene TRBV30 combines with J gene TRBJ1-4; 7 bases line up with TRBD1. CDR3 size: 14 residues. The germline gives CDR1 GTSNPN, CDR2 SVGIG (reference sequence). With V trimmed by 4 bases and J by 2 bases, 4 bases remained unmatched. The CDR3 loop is CAWTTGATNEKLFF. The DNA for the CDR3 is TGTGCCTGGACCACAGGGGCCACTAATGAAAAACTGTTTTTT.

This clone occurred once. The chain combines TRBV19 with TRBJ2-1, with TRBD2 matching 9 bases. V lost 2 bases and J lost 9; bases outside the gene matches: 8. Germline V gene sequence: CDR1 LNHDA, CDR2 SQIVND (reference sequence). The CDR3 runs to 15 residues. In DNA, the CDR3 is TGTGCCAGTAGTATAAGCCTAGCGGGATTGGGTGAGCAGTTCTTC. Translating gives CASSISLAGLGEQFF.

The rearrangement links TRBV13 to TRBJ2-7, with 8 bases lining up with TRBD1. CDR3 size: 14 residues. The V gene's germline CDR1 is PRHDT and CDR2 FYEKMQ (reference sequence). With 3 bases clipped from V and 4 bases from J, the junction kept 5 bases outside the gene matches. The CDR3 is CASSFGQGSYEQYF. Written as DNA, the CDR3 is TGTGCCAGCAGCTTTGGACAGGGAAGTTACGAGCAGTACTTC.

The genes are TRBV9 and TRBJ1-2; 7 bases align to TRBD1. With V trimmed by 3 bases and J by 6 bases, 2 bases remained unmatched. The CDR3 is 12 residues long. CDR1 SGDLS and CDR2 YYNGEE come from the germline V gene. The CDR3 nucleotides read TGTGCCAGCAGCGCACAGGGGAATGGCTACACCTTC. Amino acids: CASSAQGNGYTF.

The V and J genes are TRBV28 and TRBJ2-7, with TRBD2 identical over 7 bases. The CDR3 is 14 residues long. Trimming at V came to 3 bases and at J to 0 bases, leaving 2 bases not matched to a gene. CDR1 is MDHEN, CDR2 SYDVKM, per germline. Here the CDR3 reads CASSFAGVSYEQYF. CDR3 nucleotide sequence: TGTGCCAGCAGTTTCGCGGGGGTCTCCTACGAGCAGTACTTC.

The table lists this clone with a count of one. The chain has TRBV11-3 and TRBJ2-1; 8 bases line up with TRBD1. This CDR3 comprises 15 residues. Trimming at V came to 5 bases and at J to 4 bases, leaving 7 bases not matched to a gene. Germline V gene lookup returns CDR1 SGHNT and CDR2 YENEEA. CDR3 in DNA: TGTGCCAGCAGCCCCAGAGGACAGGGATACAATGAGCAGTTCTTC. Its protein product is CASSPRGQGYNEQFF.

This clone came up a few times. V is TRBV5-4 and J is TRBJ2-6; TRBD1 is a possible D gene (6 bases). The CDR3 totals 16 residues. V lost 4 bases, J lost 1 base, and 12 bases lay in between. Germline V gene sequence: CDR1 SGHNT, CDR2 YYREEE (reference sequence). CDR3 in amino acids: CASSRNDRSGANVLTF. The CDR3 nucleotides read TGTGCCAGCAGCCGGAATGACAGGTCTGGGGCCAACGTCCTGACTTTC.

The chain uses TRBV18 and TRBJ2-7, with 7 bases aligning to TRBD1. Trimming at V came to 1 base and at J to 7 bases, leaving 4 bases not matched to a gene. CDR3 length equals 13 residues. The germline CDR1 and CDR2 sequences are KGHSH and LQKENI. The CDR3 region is CASSPQGAGEQYF. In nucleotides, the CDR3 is TGTGCCAGCTCACCACAGGGGGCGGGTGAGCAGTACTTC.

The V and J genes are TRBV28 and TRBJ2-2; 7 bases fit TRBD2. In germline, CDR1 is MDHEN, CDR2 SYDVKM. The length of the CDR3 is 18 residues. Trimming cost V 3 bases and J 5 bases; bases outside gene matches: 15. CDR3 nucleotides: TGTGCCAGCAGTTTTTGGCGGGAGTGGAGTACGGTAACCGGGGAGCTGTTTTTT. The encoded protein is CASSFWREWSTVTGELFF.

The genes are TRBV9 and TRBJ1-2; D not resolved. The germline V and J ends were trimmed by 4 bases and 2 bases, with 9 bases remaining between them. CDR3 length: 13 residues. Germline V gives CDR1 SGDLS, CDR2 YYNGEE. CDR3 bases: TGTGCCAGCAGCTCTCAGACAAACTATGGCTACACCTTC. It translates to CASSSQTNYGYTF.

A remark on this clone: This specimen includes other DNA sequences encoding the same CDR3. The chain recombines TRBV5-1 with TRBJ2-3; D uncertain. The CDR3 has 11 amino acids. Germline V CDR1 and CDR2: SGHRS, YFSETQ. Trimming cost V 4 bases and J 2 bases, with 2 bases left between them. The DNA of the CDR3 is TGCGCCAGCAGCCTCACAGATACGCAGTATTTT. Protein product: CASSLTDTQYF.

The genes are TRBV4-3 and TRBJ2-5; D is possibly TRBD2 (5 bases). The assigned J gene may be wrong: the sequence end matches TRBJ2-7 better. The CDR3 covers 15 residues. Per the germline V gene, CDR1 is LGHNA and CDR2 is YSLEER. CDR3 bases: TGCGCCAGCAGCCAAGATGCGCTGAGGGCTATCGAGCAGTACTTC. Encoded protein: CASSQDALRAIEQYF.

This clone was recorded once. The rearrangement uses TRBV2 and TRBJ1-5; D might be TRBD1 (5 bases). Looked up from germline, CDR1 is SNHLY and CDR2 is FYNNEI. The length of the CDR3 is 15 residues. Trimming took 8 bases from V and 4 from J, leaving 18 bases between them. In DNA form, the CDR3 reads TGTGCCAGCCAGCAGGGAGGTTCACCTAATCAGCCCCAGCATTTT. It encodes CASQQGGSPNQPQHF. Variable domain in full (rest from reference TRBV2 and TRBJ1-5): EPEVTQTPSHQVTQMGQEVILRCVPISNHLYFYWYRQILGQKVEFLVSFYNNEISEKSEIFDDQFSVERPDGSNFTLKIRSTKLEDSAMYFCASQQGGSPNQPQHFGDGTRLSIL.

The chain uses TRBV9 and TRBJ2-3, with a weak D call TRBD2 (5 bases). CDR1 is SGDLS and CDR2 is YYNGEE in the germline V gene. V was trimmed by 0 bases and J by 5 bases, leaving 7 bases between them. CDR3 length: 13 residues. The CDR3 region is CASSVEGRDTQYF. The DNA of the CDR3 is TGTGCCAGCAGCGTAGAAGGGAGAGATACGCAGTATTTT.